This T cell receptor (beta chain) came from a study of blood T cell repertoires in COVID-19. Assay used: immunoSEQ multiplex PCR; TCRdb lists only in-frame clones, some missing. Of some 68,000 clones in the sample, roughly nine tenths were seen once. The CDR3 totals 15 residues. The germline CDR1 and CDR2 sequences are LGHNA and YNFKEQ. Trimming removed 5 bases from V and 4 bases from J; junction bases left unmatched: 6. The source material was peripheral blood. The sequence derives from a middle-aged man with acute or convalescent COVID-19. The chain is built from TRBV4-2 and TRBJ2-1; 9 bases fit TRBD1. The CDR3 DNA follows: TGTGCCAGCAGCACAGGGGGCCTTAATTACAATGAGCAGTTCTTC. It is translated as CASSTGGLNYNEQFF.